Detailed here is one T cell receptor beta chain. Its antigen is unknown. The V segment lost 5 bases and the J segment 4 bases; nucleotides outside the gene matches: 5. CDR3 size: 14 residues. Individual cDNA molecules (in the library) carried attached unique molecular identifiers. Each CDR3 protein is one row after TCRdb ran MiXCR on the RACE reads. The table shows about 140,000 distinct CDR3 sequences, with approximately 12% occurring only once. The data were obtained in a study of human T cells and chemical hapten exposure. Points from the study as a whole: PT1 expanded TCR counts correlated positively with patch test score.

Documented time point: patch test 2, 6 weeks after DPC sensitization. The treatment denotes: therapeutic diphenylcyclopropenone sensitization with weekly scalp DPC. The clonotype was recovered from a woman in her fifties or sixties with alopecia areata. Some clones in this sample may be carry-over from other donors' samples. This chain joins TRBV12-3 or TRBV12-4 and TRBJ1-5; 7 bases are shared with TRBD1. The sequencing here drew on whole blood, taken in connection with sensitization to the hapten diphenylcyclopropenone (DPC). CDR3 DNA sequence: TGTGCCAGCAGTCGACAGGGTCTGAATCAGCCCCAGCATTTT. Protein: CASSRQGLNQPQHF.